The sequence of this T cell receptor beta chain was determined in a study of T cells after yellow fever vaccination. Germline loops: CDR1 SGHRS, CDR2 YFSETQ. This CDR3 has 14 amino acids. Trimming shortened V by 2 bases and J by 4 bases, and 9 bases separated the two germline ends. This clonotype was counted between two and nine times. Its target is unknown. Regarding the study as a whole: Once the booster was given, most primary-vaccination clones reappeared, at approximately 97% for CD4 and over 70% for CD8.

One entry per CDR3 protein, called by TCRdb with MiXCR from the 5' RACE reads. Here the sample spans a few hundred thousand distinct CDR3 sequences, 15% to 20% being singletons. This clonotype was obtained from a man aged 25-45 years who received the YFV17D yellow fever vaccine. The chain is built from TRBV5-1 and TRBJ2-2; TRBD1 might be the D (6 bases). Material: PBMCs, obtained 15 days after the yellow fever booster vaccination. CDR3 nucleotide sequence: TGCGCCAGCAGCTTCGACAGGTCCACCGGGGAGCTGTTTTTT. Translating it yields CASSFDRSTGELFF.